What follows are 2 T cell receptor beta chains derived from one specimen sequenced in a study of blood T cell repertoires in COVID-19. Profiled with immunoSEQ multiplex PCR; TCRdb holds only in-frame clones, not every one. The data contain 35,000 to 55,000 clones, about 89% of them singletons. Specimen: peripheral blood. The receptors originated from a man aged 65-85 years with active COVID-19.

V and J are TRBV28 and TRBJ2-7, with TRBD2 as a possible D gene (5 bases). Germline V gene lookup returns CDR1 MDHEN and CDR2 SYDVKM. V lost 5 bases and J 2 bases, leaving 16 bases between the germline ends. The length of the CDR3 is 15 residues. The CDR3 nucleotides read TGTGCCAGCAGTATCCAGGACTTCATGACCTACGAGCAGTACTTC. Translating gives CASSIQDFMTYEQYF.

The chain employs TRBV7-8 and TRBJ1-4; D gene unclear. V was clipped by 5 bases and J by 0 bases, with 19 bases between them. The CDR3 extends over 18 amino acids. Germline CDR1 and CDR2: SGHVS and FQNEAQ. In nucleotides, the CDR3 is TGTGCCAGCAGCCCGGGGAACGGAGACACTACAACTAATGAAAAACTGTTTTTT. This translates into CASSPGNGDTTTNEKLFF.